This T cell receptor beta chain was sequenced in a study of identical twins. Template switching added a universal primer binding site, and final cDNA carried unique molecular identifiers. TCRdb ran MiXCR on the 5' RACE reads and lists one entry per CDR3 protein. The sample records 1.5 million to 2 million distinct CDR3 sequences, about 31% being singletons. Every donor was a healthy Caucasian. Only a few counts were recorded for this clonotype. Sample: cord blood. The source is a newborn girl in good health.

CDR3 nucleotides: TGTGCCACCAGTGATCCCCCCAGGGGGCAAGAGACCCAGTACTTC. Encoded protein: CATSDPPRGQETQYF. J is TRBJ2-5 and V is TRBV24-1; 7 nucleotides agree with TRBD1. Trimming at V came to 3 bases and at J to 2 bases, leaving 5 bases not matched to a gene. CDR3 length: 15 amino acids. Looked up from germline, CDR1 is KGHDR and CDR2 is SFDVKD.